A single sample gave rise to the 19 T cell receptor beta chains below, sequenced in a study of Ad26.COV2.S vaccination and SARS-CoV-2 variants. The sample's treatment: some 20 received Ad26.COV2.S at low or high dose, single or two shots; five or six received placebo; per-sample allocation not given. The samples were gathered on day 63 after the first injection of vaccine or placebo. The table came from immunoSEQ multiplex PCR; TCRdb's copy has only in-frame clones and leaves some out. This sample yields more than 300,000 clones, of which roughly 90% are seen a single time; about 10% belongs to the top ten. Sequencing used peripheral blood, obtained in a trial of Ad26.COV2.S vaccine versus placebo. Source of these receptors: a person aged 18-60 years who received the Ad26.COV2.S COVID-19 vaccine or a placebo.

V and J are TRBV5-1 and TRBJ2-5; D possibly corresponds to TRBD2 (5 bases). Germline V CDR1 and CDR2: SGHRS, YFSETQ. The CDR3 runs to 13 residues. Trimming shortened V by 2 bases and J by 3 bases, and 8 bases separated the two germline ends. CDR3 sequence: CASSLVGEETQYF. CDR3 DNA: TGCGCCAGCAGCTTAGTGGGAGAAGAGACCCAGTACTTC.

This chain links TRBV11-2 with TRBJ1-3; 11 bases map to TRBD1. The CDR3 has 16 residues. From germline, CDR1 is SGHAT and CDR2 FQNNGV. Unmatched junction bases numbered 4, after V lost 4 bases and J lost 2 bases. The CDR3, as DNA: TGTGCCAGCAGCTCACCGGGACAGGGGGCTGGAAACACCATATATTTT. Its protein product is CASSSPGQGAGNTIYF.

V usage is TRBV28 and J usage is TRBJ1-5; D is undetermined. Germline V lookup: CDR1 MDHEN, CDR2 SYDVKM. The CDR3 is made up of 17 amino acids. The V end lost 4 bases, the J end lost 3 bases, and 19 bases lay between the germline ends. CDR3 DNA sequence: TGTGCCAGCAGTTACGACGGCGTCGGGTACCCCAATCAGCCCCAGCATTTT. Translated: CASSYDGVGYPNQPQHF.

The rearrangement joins TRBV6-4 to TRBJ1-2; D unclear. There are 10 residues in the CDR3. The germline CDR1 and CDR2 sequences are MRHNA and SNTAGT. V was cut by 8 bases and J by 8 bases, with 9 bases left in between. The CDR3 protein is CASGSQGYTF. DNA for the CDR3: TGTGCCAGCGGGTCACAAGGCTACACCTTC.

This clone showed up just once. J is TRBJ1-5 and V is TRBV19, with TRBD1 matching over 8 bases. Germline V lookup: CDR1 LNHDA, CDR2 SQIVND (reference sequence). The CDR3 spans 14 residues. V gave up 5 bases and J gave up 9 bases; unmatched junction bases: 9. The chain's CDR3 is CASSGGTGQRPQHF. The DNA for the CDR3 is TGTGCCAGTAGTGGGGGGACAGGTCAAAGGCCCCAGCATTTT. The full variable domain, rest sourced from reference TRBV19 and TRBJ1-5, is DGGITQSPKYLFRKEGQNVTLSCEQNLNHDAMYWYRQDPGQGLRLIYYSQIVNDFQKGDIAEGYSVSREKKESFPLTVTSAQKNPTAFYLCASSGGTGQRPQHFGDGTRLSIL.

This clone was seen more than once but under ten times. J is TRBJ1-3 and V is TRBV7-2, with a possible D match to TRBD1 (6 bases). V lost 4 bases and J 0 bases, leaving 7 bases between the germline ends. The CDR3 spans 14 residues. The V gene's germline CDR1 is SGHTA and CDR2 FQGNSA. As DNA, the CDR3 is TGTGCCAGCAGCTGGACAGTCTCTGGAAACACCATATATTTT. Its protein is CASSWTVSGNTIYF.

V usage is TRBV27 and J usage is TRBJ1-5, with 8 positions matching TRBD1. This CDR3 spans 13 amino acids. Germline values: CDR1 MNHEY, CDR2 SMNVEV (reference sequence). Germline trimming cut 10 bases from V and 5 bases from J; bases unmatched to any gene: 7. The CDR3 sequence is CATRQGQYQPQHF. The DNA for the CDR3 is TGTGCCACCAGACAGGGGCAGTATCAGCCCCAGCATTTT.

This clone was observed once. The rearrangement uses TRBV2 and TRBJ1-2; TRBD1 is a possible D gene (5 bases). V was shortened by 9 bases and J by 2 bases, with 13 bases between the two germline ends. The CDR3 has 13 amino acids. Per the germline V gene, CDR1 is SNHLY and CDR2 is FYNNEI. The DNA for the CDR3 is TGTGCCAGACCGGGACCGGAAAACTATGGCTACACCTTC. This sequence encodes CARPGPENYGYTF. Together with reference TRBV2 and TRBJ1-2, the CDR3 gives the full variable domain: EPEVTQTPSHQVTQMGQEVILRCVPISNHLYFYWYRQILGQKVEFLVSFYNNEISEKSEIFDDQFSVERPDGSNFTLKIRSTKLEDSAMYFCARPGPENYGYTFGSGTRLTVV.

This chain links TRBV28 with TRBJ2-7; 10 positions match TRBD2. The germline CDR1 and CDR2 sequences are MDHEN and SYDVKM. The CDR3 totals 15 residues. Trimming took 6 bases from V and 1 from J; bases not matched to a gene: 6. In nucleotides, the CDR3 is TGTGCCAGCAGGGGGGGGACTAGCGATTCCTACGAGCAGTACTTC. Translated, it gives CASRGGTSDSYEQYF.

This rearrangement joins TRBV5-6 to TRBJ1-1; no clear D gene. In germline, CDR1 is SGHDT, CDR2 YYEEEE. The CDR3 is 13 amino acids. V was clipped by 5 bases and J by 5 bases, with 13 bases between them. The CDR3, as DNA: TGTGCCAGCAGTCGAGGGCTCGGAACTGAAGCTTTCTTT. As protein: CASSRGLGTEAFF.

This chain connects TRBV9 to TRBJ2-7, with 10 bases matching TRBD1. J gave up 4 bases and V 4 bases, and 8 bases lay outside the gene matches. Germline V lookup: CDR1 SGDLS, CDR2 YYNGEE. This CDR3 spans 15 amino acids. CDR3 nucleotide sequence: TGTGCCAGCAGCCCTGGGACAGGGGTCTTTTACGAGCAGTACTTC. Its protein is CASSPGTGVFYEQYF.

The rearrangement uses TRBV18 and TRBJ2-5, with no clear D. The CDR3 has 12 residues. Germline-derived CDR1 and CDR2 are KGHSH and LQKENI. V gave up 2 bases and J gave up 5 bases, with 6 bases separating them. The CDR3 sequence is CASSPSRETQYF. The CDR3 coding sequence is TGTGCCAGCTCACCATCTAGGGAGACCCAGTACTTC.

In DNA, the CDR3 is TGTGCCAGCAGTTACGAGACCGGGACGGACGGGCGGACCCAGTACTTC. Protein: CASSYETGTDGRTQYF. The V and J genes are TRBV6-5 and TRBJ2-5; D is perhaps TRBD1 or TRBD2 (5 bases each). The V end lost 2 bases, the J end lost 7 bases, and 20 bases lay between the germline ends. Germline lookup yields CDR1 MNHEY and CDR2 SVGAGI. This CDR3 is built from 16 residues.

CDR3 bases: TGTGCCAGCAGTATACCGGGTCCCGCCAACGTCCTGACTTTC. Translation: CASSIPGPANVLTF. The chain links TRBV6-2 or TRBV6-3 to TRBJ2-6; D unresolved. CDR3 length: 14 amino acids. Germline CDR1 is MNHEY and CDR2 is SVGEGT. V was cut by 5 bases and J by 7 bases, with 12 bases left in between.

V and J are TRBV11-2 and TRBJ2-5; 7 bases agree with TRBD2. The CDR3 is 15 amino acids. Germline lookup yields CDR1 SGHAT and CDR2 FQNNGV. With 0 bases clipped from V and 2 bases from J, the junction kept 3 bases outside the gene matches. The CDR3 DNA is TGTGCCAGCAGCTTAGAGGGGCGGGGGCAAGAGACCCAGTACTTC. Its translation is CASSLEGRGQETQYF.

This clone has just one count. The DNA of the CDR3 is TGTGCCAGCAGCCCCATCCCCTCACAAACCCCCTACGAGCAGTACTTC. Its translation: CASSPIPSQTPYEQYF. V usage is TRBV27 and J usage is TRBJ2-7; no firm D call. The CDR3 extends over 16 amino acids. CDR1 is MNHEY, CDR2 SMNVEV, per germline (reference sequence). Trimming took 6 bases from V and 2 from J, leaving 20 bases between them.

This chain uses TRBV6-1 with TRBJ1-5, with 9 bases that match TRBD1. V shed 4 bases, J shed 7 bases, and the junction held 14 bases outside the gene matches. Germline V CDR1 and CDR2: MNHNS, SASEGT. The CDR3 has 17 amino acids. The CDR3 DNA is TGTGCCAGCAGTGGGGGCAGGGGACAGGGAGGGTGGCAGCCCCAGCATTTT. Protein product: CASSGGRGQGGWQPQHF.

V usage is TRBV6-5 and J usage is TRBJ2-7; D perhaps matches TRBD1 (6 bases). Germline assignment: CDR1 MNHEY and CDR2 SVGAGI. The CDR3 has 11 residues. The V gene lost 11 bases and the J gene lost 6 bases, with 14 bases spanning the gap. The chain's CDR3 is CAVYRVSEQYF. DNA for the CDR3: TGTGCCGTTTACAGGGTCAGCGAGCAGTACTTC.

The chain combines TRBV30 with TRBJ2-2; D possibly corresponds to TRBD2 (6 bases). The V end lost 3 bases, the J end lost 0 bases, and 11 bases lay between the germline ends. CDR3 length equals 15 residues. In germline, CDR1 is GTSNPN, CDR2 SVGIG (reference sequence). The CDR3 DNA reads TGTGCCTGGAGCGCGACTAGTACGAACACCGGGGAGCTGTTTTTT. This translates into CAWSATSTNTGELFF.